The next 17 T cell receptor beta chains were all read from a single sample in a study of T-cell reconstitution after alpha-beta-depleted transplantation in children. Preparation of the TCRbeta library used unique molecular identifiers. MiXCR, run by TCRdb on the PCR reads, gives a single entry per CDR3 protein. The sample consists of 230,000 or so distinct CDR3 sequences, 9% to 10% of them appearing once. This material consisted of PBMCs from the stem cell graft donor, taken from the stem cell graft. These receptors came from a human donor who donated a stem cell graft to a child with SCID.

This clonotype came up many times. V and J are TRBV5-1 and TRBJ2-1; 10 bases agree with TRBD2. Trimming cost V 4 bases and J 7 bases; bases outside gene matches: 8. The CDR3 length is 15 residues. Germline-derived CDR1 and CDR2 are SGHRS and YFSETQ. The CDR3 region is CASSNLAGASNEQFF. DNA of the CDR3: TGCGCCAGCAGCAATCTAGCGGGGGCCTCTAATGAGCAGTTCTTC.

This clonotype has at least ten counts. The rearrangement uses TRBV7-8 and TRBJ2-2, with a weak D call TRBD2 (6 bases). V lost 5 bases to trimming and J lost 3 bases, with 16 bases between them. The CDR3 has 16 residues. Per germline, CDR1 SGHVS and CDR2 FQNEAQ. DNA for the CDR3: TGTGCCAGCAGCCCCACGGGACTCATGGACACCGGGGAGCTGTTTTTT. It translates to CASSPTGLMDTGELFF.

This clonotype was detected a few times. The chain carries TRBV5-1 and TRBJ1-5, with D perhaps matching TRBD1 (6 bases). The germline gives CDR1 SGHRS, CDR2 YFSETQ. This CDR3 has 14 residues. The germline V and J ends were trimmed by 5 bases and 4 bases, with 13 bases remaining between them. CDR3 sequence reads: CASRAGDKNQPQHF. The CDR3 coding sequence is TGCGCCAGCAGGGCCGGGGACAAGAATCAGCCCCAGCATTTT.

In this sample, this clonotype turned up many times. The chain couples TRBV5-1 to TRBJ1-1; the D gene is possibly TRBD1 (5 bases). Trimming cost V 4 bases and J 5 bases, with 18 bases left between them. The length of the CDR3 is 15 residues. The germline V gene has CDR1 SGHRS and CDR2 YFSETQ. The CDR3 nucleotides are TGCGCCAGCAGCCACTCGGGACGCACGGGAACTGAAGCTTTCTTT. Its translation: CASSHSGRTGTEAFF.

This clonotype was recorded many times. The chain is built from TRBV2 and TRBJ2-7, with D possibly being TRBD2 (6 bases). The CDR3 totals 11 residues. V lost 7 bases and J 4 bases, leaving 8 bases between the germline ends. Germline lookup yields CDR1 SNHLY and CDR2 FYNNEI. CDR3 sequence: CASNGGYEQYF. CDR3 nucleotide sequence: TGTGCCAGCAATGGGGGGTACGAGCAGTACTTC.

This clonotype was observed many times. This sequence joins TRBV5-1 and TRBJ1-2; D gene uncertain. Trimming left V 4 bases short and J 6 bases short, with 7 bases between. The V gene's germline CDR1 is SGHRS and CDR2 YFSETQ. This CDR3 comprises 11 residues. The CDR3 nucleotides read TGCGCCAGCAGCCCTGGGGATGGCTACACCTTC. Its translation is CASSPGDGYTF.

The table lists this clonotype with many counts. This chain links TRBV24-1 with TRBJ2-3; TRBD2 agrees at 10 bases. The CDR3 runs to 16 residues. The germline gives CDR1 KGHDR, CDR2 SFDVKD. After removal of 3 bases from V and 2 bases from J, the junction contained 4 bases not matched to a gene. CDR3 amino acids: CATSDPTSGATDTQYF. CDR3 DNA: TGTGCCACCAGTGATCCCACTAGCGGGGCCACAGATACGCAGTATTTT.

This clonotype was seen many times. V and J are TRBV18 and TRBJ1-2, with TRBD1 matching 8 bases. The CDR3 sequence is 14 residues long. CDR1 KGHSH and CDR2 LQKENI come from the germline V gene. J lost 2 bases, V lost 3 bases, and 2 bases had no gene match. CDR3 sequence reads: CASSPDRENYGYTF. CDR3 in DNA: TGTGCCAGCTCACCGGACAGGGAGAACTATGGCTACACCTTC.

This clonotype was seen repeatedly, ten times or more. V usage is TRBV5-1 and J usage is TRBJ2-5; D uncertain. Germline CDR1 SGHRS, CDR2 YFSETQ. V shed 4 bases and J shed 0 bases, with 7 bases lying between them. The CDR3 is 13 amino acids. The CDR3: CASSRADQETQYF. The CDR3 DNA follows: TGCGCCAGCAGCCGCGCTGACCAAGAGACCCAGTACTTC.

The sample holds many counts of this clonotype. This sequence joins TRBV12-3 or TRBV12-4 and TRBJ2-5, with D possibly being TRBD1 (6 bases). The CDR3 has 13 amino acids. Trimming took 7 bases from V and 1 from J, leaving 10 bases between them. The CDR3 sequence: CASTVGAQETQYF. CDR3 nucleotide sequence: TGTGCCAGCACCGTGGGGGCCCAAGAGACCCAGTACTTC.

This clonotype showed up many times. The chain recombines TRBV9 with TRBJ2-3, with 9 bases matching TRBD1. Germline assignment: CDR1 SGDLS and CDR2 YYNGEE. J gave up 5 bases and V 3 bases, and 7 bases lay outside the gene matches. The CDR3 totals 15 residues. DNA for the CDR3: TGTGCCAGCAGCGACCGGGACAGGGACCAAGATACGCAGTATTTT. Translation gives CASSDRDRDQDTQYF.

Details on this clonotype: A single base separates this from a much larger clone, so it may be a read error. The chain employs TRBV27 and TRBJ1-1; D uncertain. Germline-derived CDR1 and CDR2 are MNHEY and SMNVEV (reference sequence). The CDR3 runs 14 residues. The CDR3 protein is CASRLTIWNTEAFF. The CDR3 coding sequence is TGTGCCAGCCGTTTGACAATCTGGAACACTGAAGCTTTCTTT.

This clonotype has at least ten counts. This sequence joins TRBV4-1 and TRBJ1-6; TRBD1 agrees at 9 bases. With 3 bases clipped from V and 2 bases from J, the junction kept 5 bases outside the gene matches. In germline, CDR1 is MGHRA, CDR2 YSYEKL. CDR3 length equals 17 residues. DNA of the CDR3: TGCGCCAGCAGCCATGGACAGGGGAACCCCTATAATTCACCCCTCCACTTT. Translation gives CASSHGQGNPYNSPLHF.

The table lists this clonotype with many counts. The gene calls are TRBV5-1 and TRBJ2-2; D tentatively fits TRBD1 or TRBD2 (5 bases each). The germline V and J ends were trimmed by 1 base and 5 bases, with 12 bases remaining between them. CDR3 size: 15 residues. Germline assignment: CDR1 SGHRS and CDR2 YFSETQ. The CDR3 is CASSLTGQVTGELFF. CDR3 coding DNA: TGCGCCAGCAGCTTGACGGGGCAGGTTACCGGGGAGCTGTTTTTT.

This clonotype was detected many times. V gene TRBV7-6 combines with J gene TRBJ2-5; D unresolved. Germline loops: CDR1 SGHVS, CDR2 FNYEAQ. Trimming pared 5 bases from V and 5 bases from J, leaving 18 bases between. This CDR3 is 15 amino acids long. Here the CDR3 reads CASSPQSRVRETQYF. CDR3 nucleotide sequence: TGTGCCAGCAGCCCTCAGAGTAGAGTACGGGAGACCCAGTACTTC.

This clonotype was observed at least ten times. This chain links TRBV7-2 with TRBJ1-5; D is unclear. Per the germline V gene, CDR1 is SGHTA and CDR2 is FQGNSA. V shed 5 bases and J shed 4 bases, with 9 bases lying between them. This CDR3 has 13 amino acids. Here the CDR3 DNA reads TGTGCCAGCAGCCCCACAGCGAATCAGCCCCAGCATTTT. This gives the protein CASSPTANQPQHF.

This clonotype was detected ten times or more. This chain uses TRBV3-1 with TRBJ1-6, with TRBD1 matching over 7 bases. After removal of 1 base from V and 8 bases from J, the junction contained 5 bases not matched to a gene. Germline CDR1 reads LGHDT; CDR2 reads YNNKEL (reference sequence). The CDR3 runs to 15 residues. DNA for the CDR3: TGTGCCAGCAGCCAAGTTCAAGGGGGCGATTCACCCCTCCACTTT. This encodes CASSQVQGGDSPLHF.